This is a list of T cell receptor beta chains from one sample in a study of PD-1 blockade in classical Hodgkin lymphoma. Measured with immunoSEQ multiplex PCR; TCRdb has only the in-frame clones, and not every one. The data show about 97,000 clones, with approximately 88% seen just once and 10% to 15% held by the top ten. The sample was peripheral blood mononuclear cells (PBMCs), taken at baseline. All receptors derive from a human donor with classical Hodgkin lymphoma. CDR3s include the opening cysteine and the closing phenylalanine or tryptophan. A D gene is named only where the DNA matches it firmly. Some rows mark clone size as missing; the rest say once, few, many or name a class of expanded clone.

V: TRBV13; J: TRBJ2-3; D: TRBD1; size: NA; DNA: TGTGCCAGCAGCGAAGGACAGGGGCGGGATACGCAGTATTTT; CDR3: CASSEGQGRDTQYF
V: TRBV4-2; J: TRBJ1-4; D: NA; size: NA; DNA: TGTGCCAGCAGCCAAGGACTAGGGGTTGGAGGCGAAAAACTGTTTTTT; CDR3: CASSQGLGVGGEKLFF
V: TRBV5-6; J: TRBJ2-1; D: NA; size: NA; DNA: TGTGCCAGCAGCTTGGTAACTGCCCGTGGAGAGCAGTTCTTC; CDR3: CASSLVTARGEQFF
V: TRBV29-1; J: TRBJ1-1; D: NA; size: NA; DNA: TGCAGCGCAGCCCAGGGCACGAACACTGAAGCTTTCTTT; CDR3: CSAAQGTNTEAFF
V: TRBV7-9; J: TRBJ2-7; D: TRBD1; size: NA; DNA: TGTGCCACTTCCCCAGGGGGCGGTAAATACGAGCAGTACTTC; CDR3: CATSPGGGKYEQYF
V: TRBV9; J: TRBJ1-2; D: NA; size: NA; DNA: TGTGCCAGCAGCCCCCGGACATACCTTAACTATGGCTACACCTTC; CDR3: CASSPRTYLNYGYTF
V: TRBV27; J: TRBJ1-5; D: NA; size: NA; DNA: TGTGCCAGCAGTTTGGGTGGATTTTCCGGTCAGCCCCAGCATTTT; CDR3: CASSLGGFSGQPQHF
V: TRBV5-1; J: TRBJ2-2; D: TRBD1; size: NA; DNA: TGCGCCAGCAGCCTTCCCGGGACAGGGGGCCCCGGGGAGCTGTTTTTT; CDR3: CASSLPGTGGPGELFF
V: TRBV2; J: TRBJ2-3; D: NA; size: NA; DNA: TGTGCCAGCAGGTTTAATAGCGGATACACAGATACGCAGTATTTT; CDR3: CASRFNSGYTDTQYF
V: TRBV7-2; J: TRBJ2-5; D: NA; size: NA; DNA: TGTGCCAGCACCCAGGCGTTCGACGAGACCCAGTACTTC; CDR3: CASTQAFDETQYF
V: TRBV10-1; J: TRBJ2-7; D: NA; size: NA; DNA: TGCGCCAGCAGTGAGTCGGGGGTCTACGAGCAGTACTTC; CDR3: CASSESGVYEQYF
V: TRBV5-4; J: TRBJ2-1; D: TRBD2; size: NA; DNA: TGTGCCAGCAGCTTGGCCCCTACTAGCGCTGGAAATGACAATGAGCAGTTCTTC; CDR3: CASSLAPTSAGNDNEQFF
V: TRBV9; J: TRBJ2-7; D: NA; size: few; DNA: TGTGCCAGCAGCGCCCCGGGGCCCGAGCAGTACTTC; CDR3: CASSAPGPEQYF
V: TRBV10-3; J: TRBJ2-5; D: NA; size: NA; DNA: TGTGCCATCAGTGACGGCGGCCAAGAGACCCAGTACTTC; CDR3: CAISDGGQETQYF
V: TRBV6-5; J: TRBJ1-2; D: TRBD1; size: NA; DNA: TGTGCCAGCAGTTATACAGGGGGCAACTATGGCTACACCTTC; CDR3: CASSYTGGNYGYTF
V: TRBV6-1; J: TRBJ2-3; D: TRBD1; size: once; DNA: TGTGCCAGCATCGAAGGGGGCAGGGCAGATACGCAGTATTTT; CDR3: CASIEGGRADTQYF
V: TRBV11-2; J: TRBJ2-1; D: TRBD2; size: NA; DNA: TGTGCCAGCAGCTACACTAGCGGGACCTACAATGAGCAGTTCTTC; CDR3: CASSYTSGTYNEQFF
V: TRBV27; J: TRBJ2-2; D: TRBD1; size: NA; DNA: TGTGCCAGCAGATTGACAGGGCCCGGGGAGCTGTTTTTT; CDR3: CASRLTGPGELFF
V: TRBV19; J: TRBJ1-5; D: NA; size: NA; DNA: TGTGCCAGTAGTATAGTAGGGGGAAGAAGCAATCAGCCCCAGCATTTT; CDR3: CASSIVGGRSNQPQHF
V: TRBV5-1; J: TRBJ2-1; D: NA; size: NA; DNA: TGCGCCAGCGCCGCCTTGGGAGCACCCGCCGGTGAGCAGTTCTTC; CDR3: CASAALGAPAGEQFF
V: TRBV6-5; J: TRBJ2-3; D: NA; size: NA; DNA: TGTGCCAGCAGTCCGACAGCCCTCACAGATACGCAGTATTTT; CDR3: CASSPTALTDTQYF
V: TRBV4-1; J: TRBJ2-3; D: TRBD2; size: NA; DNA: TGCGCCAGCAGCCACGCGGGACTAGGGAACACAGATACGCAGTATTTT; CDR3: CASSHAGLGNTDTQYF